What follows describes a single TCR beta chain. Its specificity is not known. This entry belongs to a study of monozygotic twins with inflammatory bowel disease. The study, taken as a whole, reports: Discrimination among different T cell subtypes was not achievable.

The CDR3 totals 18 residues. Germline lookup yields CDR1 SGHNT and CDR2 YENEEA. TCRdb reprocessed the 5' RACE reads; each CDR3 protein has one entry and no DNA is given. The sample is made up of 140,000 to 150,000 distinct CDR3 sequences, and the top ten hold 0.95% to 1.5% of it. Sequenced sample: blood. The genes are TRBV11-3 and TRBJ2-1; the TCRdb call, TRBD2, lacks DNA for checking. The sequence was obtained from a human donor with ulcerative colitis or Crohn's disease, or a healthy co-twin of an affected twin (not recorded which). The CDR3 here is CASSLDSASGREVDEQFF.